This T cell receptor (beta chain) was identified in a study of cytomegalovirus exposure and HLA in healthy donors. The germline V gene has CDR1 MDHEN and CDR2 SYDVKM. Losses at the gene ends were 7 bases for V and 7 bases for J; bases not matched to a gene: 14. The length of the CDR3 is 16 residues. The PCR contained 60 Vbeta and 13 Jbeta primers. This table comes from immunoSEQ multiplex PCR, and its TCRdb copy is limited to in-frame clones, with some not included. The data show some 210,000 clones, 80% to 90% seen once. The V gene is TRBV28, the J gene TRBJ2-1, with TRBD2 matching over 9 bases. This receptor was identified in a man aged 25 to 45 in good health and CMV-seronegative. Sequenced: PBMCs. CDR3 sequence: CASTSHAGGELNEQFF. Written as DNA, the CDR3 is TGTGCCAGCACCTCCCATGCGGGGGGGGAGTTGAATGAGCAGTTCTTC.